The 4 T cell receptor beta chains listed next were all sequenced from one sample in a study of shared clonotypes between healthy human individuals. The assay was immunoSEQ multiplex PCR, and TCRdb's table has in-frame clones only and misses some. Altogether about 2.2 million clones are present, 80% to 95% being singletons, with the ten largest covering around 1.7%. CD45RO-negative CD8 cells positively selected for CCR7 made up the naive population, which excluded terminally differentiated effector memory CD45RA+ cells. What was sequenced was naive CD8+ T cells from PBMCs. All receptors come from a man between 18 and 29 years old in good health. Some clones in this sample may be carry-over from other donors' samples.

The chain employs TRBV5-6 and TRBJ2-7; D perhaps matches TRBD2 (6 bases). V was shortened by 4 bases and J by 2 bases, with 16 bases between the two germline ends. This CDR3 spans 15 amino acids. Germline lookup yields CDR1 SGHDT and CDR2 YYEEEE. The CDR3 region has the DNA TGTGCCAGCAGCCCCGATGGGCGGGGACCCTACGAGCAGTACTTC. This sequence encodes CASSPDGRGPYEQYF. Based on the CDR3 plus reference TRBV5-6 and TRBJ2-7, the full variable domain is DAGVTQSPTHLIKTRGQQVTLRCSPKSGHDTVSWYQQALGQGPQFIFQYYEEEERQRGNFPDRFSGHQFPNYSSELNVNALLLGDSALYLCASSPDGRGPYEQYFGPGTRLTVT.

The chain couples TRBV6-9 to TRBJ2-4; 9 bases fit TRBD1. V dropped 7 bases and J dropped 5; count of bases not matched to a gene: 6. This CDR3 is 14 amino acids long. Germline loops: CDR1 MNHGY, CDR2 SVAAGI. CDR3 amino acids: CASNPGQGENIQYF. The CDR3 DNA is TGTGCCAGCAACCCGGGACAGGGAGAAAACATTCAGTACTTC.

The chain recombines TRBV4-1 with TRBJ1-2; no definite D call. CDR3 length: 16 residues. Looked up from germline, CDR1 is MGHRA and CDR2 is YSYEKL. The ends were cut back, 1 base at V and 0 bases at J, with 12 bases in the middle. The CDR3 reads CASSQVLVNTNYGYTF. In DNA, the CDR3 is TGCGCCAGCAGCCAAGTTTTGGTCAACACTAACTATGGCTACACCTTC.

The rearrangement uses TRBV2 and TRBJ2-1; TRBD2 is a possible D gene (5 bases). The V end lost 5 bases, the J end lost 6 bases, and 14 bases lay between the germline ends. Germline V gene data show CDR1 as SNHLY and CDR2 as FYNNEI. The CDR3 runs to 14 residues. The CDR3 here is CASSPDSRSNEQFF. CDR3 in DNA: TGTGCCAGCAGTCCGGACTCCCGGTCCAATGAGCAGTTCTTC. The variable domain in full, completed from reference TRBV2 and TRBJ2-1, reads EPEVTQTPSHQVTQMGQEVILRCVPISNHLYFYWYRQILGQKVEFLVSFYNNEISEKSEIFDDQFSVERPDGSNFTLKIRSTKLEDSAMYFCASSPDSRSNEQFFGPGTRLTVL.